This is a list of T cell receptor beta chains from one sample in a study of CD8 T cells in Susac syndrome. A single record per CDR3 protein comes from TCRdb applying MiXCR to the immunoSEQ multiplex PCR reads. The sample records roughly 200,000 distinct CDR3 sequences, around 94% being singletons. Sequenced input: CD4+ T cells from PBMCs. The receptor set was obtained from a human donor with Susac syndrome. CDR3s include the opening cysteine and the closing phenylalanine or tryptophan. The order of the fields is V gene, CDR3 protein.

v_gene: TRBV3-1; CDR3aa: CASSPSLAGHEQYF
v_gene: TRBV12-3/TRBV12-4; CDR3aa: CASSRNADSNQPQHF
v_gene: TRBV5-1; CDR3aa: CASSLGGGANEQFF
v_gene: TRBV20-1; CDR3aa: CSARDFTNTGELFF
v_gene: TRBV28; CDR3aa: CASSPVGDSGANVLTF
v_gene: TRBV28; CDR3aa: CASSPNVGGWTGELFF
v_gene: TRBV18; CDR3aa: CASSATGYGYTF
v_gene: TRBV4-2; CDR3aa: CASSQVSGGADYGYTF
v_gene: TRBV24-1; CDR3aa: CATSGGLETQYF
v_gene: TRBV5-1; CDR3aa: CASSPHMNTEAFF
v_gene: TRBV3-1; CDR3aa: CASSQARMFGTQYF
v_gene: TRBV29-1; CDR3aa: CSVDLPRGQYF
v_gene: TRBV5-1; CDR3aa: CASSLGDSGNTIYF
v_gene: TRBV29-1; CDR3aa: CSVEVLGVGDTQYF
v_gene: TRBV7-2; CDR3aa: CASSAGPRSYEQYF
v_gene: TRBV20-1; CDR3aa: CSAKFGQVNEKLFF
v_gene: TRBV18; CDR3aa: CASSPDREQAFF
v_gene: TRBV2; CDR3aa: CASSGAPGETQYF
v_gene: TRBV7-3; CDR3aa: CASSLFGNEQFF
v_gene: TRBV3-1; CDR3aa: CASSYLRGAVNTGELFF
v_gene: TRBV7-9; CDR3aa: CASSSAGVSPLHF
v_gene: TRBV15; CDR3aa: CATSRYTGTQEF
v_gene: TRBV25-1; CDR3aa: CASSRGISYEQYF
v_gene: TRBV9; CDR3aa: CASSTFQETQYF
v_gene: TRBV10-3; CDR3aa: CATRDGLRSGANVLTF
v_gene: TRBV18; CDR3aa: CASSPDGLADTQYF
v_gene: TRBV7-6; CDR3aa: CASSLVRAAGGEQYF
v_gene: TRBV20-1; CDR3aa: CSARRVRGPYEQYF
v_gene: TRBV20-1; CDR3aa: CSARLQANEKLFF
v_gene: TRBV21-1; CDR3aa: CASSTTGRTSTDTQYF
v_gene: TRBV3-1; CDR3aa: CASSPSTGLYYGYTF
v_gene: TRBV18; CDR3aa: CASSPPKGAGWNEQFF
v_gene: TRBV4-1; CDR3aa: CASSQADLGGEQFF
v_gene: TRBV20-1; CDR3aa: CSARDLATEAFF
v_gene: TRBV9; CDR3aa: CASNSPGRNSPLHF
v_gene: TRBV6-1; CDR3aa: CASISPGGSTYEQYF
v_gene: TRBV5-6; CDR3aa: CASSPLGRHNEQFF
v_gene: TRBV21-1; CDR3aa: CATPRDRKSQRWPQHF
v_gene: TRBV5-1; CDR3aa: CASSLGPGLSLDEQYF
v_gene: TRBV20-1; CDR3aa: CSARDLTGWNTIYF
v_gene: TRBV12-3/TRBV12-4; CDR3aa: CASSRSGSYSYNEQFF
v_gene: TRBV20-1; CDR3aa: CSASETGGETQYF
v_gene: TRBV7-8; CDR3aa: CASSLLDSNQPQHF
v_gene: TRBV27; CDR3aa: CASSPRLAGSQETQYF